This T cell receptor beta chain is from a study of identical twins. Study-level findings and limits: Cross-sectional statistical analysis, not tracking of the same donors, underpinned the conclusions.

This clonotype was counted only a few times. Its antigen is still unknown. The CDR3 sequence is 14 residues long. V shed 5 bases, J shed 4 bases, and the junction held 7 bases outside the gene matches. Per germline, CDR1 SEHNR and CDR2 FQNEAQ (reference sequence). TCRdb recomputed calls from the 5' RACE reads with MiXCR, one row per CDR3 protein. This table has about 810,000 distinct CDR3 sequences, around an eighth appearing once. Another study also made use of these data, one on yellow fever vaccine responses in identical twins.

Sequenced input: PBMCs. J is TRBJ1-2 and V is TRBV7-9, with 7 bases matching TRBD1. The clonotype comes from a woman between 18 and 30 years old in good health. CDR3 sequence (DNA): TGTGCCAGCAGCCGTGGACAGGACTTCTATGGCTACACCTTC. This encodes CASSRGQDFYGYTF.